Listed below are T cell receptor beta chains from one sample, sequenced in a study of post-analysis software for immune sequencing data. TCRdb fed the PCR reads into MiXCR, producing one record per CDR3 protein. In the table there are more than 500,000 distinct CDR3 sequences, around a third of which are singletons. What was sequenced was blood. The receptors shown here come from a girl aged 2-17 years with multiple sclerosis. Each CDR3 is given with its conserved first and last residue. The size of a clone is reported for some rows only, either as once, few or many, or as a class for expanded clones.

J gene	V gene	clone size	CDR3 protein
TRBJ2-1	TRBV12-3/TRBV12-4	few	CASSLAGTGGNEQFF
TRBJ2-1	TRBV6-6	few	CASSYRSGHNEQFF
TRBJ2-3	TRBV7-9	few	CASALAGITDTQYF
TRBJ1-2	TRBV11-2	-	CASSSHQGYNYGYTF
TRBJ2-4	TRBV2	few	CASSEAVLLAKNIQYF
TRBJ2-2	TRBV5-1	-	CASSLRTSGAGELFF
TRBJ2-1	TRBV3-1	-	CASSPLGVYEQFF
TRBJ1-4	TRBV6-5	few	CASSYSQTGVVSEKLFF
TRBJ2-7	TRBV20-1	-	CSARGDQGPEQYF
TRBJ1-2	TRBV12-3/TRBV12-4	-	CASRPQGNGYTF
TRBJ2-3	TRBV7-8	-	CASSLGAGGPPDTQYF
TRBJ2-6	TRBV6-5	few	CASSPYKTAGANVLTF
TRBJ2-1	TRBV20-1	-	CSARLGQRRYNEQVF
TRBJ1-1	TRBV5-1	-	CASSLRGAQNTEAFF
-	TRBV5-1	few	CASSLEPPEQYF
TRBJ2-5	TRBV7-2	-	CASSLVPTRRETQYF
TRBJ2-5	TRBV4-1	-	CASSQVVASGGTGGETQYF
TRBJ2-7	TRBV20-1	-	CSAPRGGGSYEQYF
TRBJ1-6	TRBV15	-	CATSGRQTYNSPLHF
TRBJ2-7	TRBV20-1	many	CSASGSYEQYF
TRBJ2-7	TRBV27	-	CASSLTSPGTGGVGEQYF
TRBJ2-7	TRBV5-6	once	CASSSRLGPPSSYNEQYF
TRBJ1-5	TRBV20-1	-	CSARDSGYSNQPQHF
TRBJ1-1	TRBV5-1	-	CASSLGSLTAMNTEAFF
TRBJ1-2	TRBV5-1	-	CASSSGQAGGYTF
TRBJ2-3	TRBV7-8	-	CASSFTRGQNTQYF
TRBJ1-3	TRBV5-5	-	CASSFTVSSGNTIYF
-	TRBV28	-	CASSRTSGGPSSYEQYF
TRBJ1-5	TRBV29-1	-	CSVGYQGSNQPQHF
-	TRBV9	few	CASSGTGPGTQYF
TRBJ1-2	TRBV29-1	few	CSARTGDLGGYTF
TRBJ2-1	TRBV7-9	few	CASSLSPGTGEQFF
TRBJ2-1	TRBV20-1	-	CSARVRDTRNATSYNEQFF
TRBJ1-5	TRBV6-5	-	CASGPGTSNQPQHF
TRBJ1-5	TRBV5-1	few	CASSLDPGGQPQHF
TRBJ1-1	TRBV29-1	few	CSVGISDTEAFF
-	TRBV20-1	-	CSARSGDRNYEQYF
-	TRBV24-1	few	CATSDPLSGTNEQYF
TRBJ1-2	TRBV20-1	-	CSGQDQGNENYGYTF
TRBJ1-2	TRBV15	few	CATSRGLLDNYGYTF
TRBJ2-3	TRBV6-1	few	CASSSSSGGADTQYF
TRBJ2-5	TRBV6-5	few	CASSYDDHQETQYF
TRBJ2-1	TRBV7-9	few	CASSLVLAGGEQFF
TRBJ1-1	TRBV20-1	-	CTLGVVNTEAFF
TRBJ2-5	TRBV4-1	-	CASSQLLTGLPNQETQYF
TRBJ2-3	TRBV10-3	few	CAVSLGPDTQYF
TRBJ2-1	TRBV5-1	few	CASSLGGVAGARYNEQFF
-	TRBV2	once	CASRPDNSEQYF